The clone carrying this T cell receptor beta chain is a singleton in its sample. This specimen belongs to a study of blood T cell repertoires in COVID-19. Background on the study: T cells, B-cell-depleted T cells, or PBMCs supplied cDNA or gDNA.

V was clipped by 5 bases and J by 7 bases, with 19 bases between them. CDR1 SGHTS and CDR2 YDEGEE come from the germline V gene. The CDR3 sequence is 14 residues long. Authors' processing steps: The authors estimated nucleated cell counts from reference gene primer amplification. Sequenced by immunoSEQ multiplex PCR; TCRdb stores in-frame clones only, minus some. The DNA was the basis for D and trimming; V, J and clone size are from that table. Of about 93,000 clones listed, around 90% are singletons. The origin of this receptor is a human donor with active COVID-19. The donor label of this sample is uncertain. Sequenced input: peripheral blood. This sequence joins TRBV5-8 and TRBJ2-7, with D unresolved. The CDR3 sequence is CASRIYHRTWEQYF. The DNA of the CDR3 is TGTGCCAGCAGAATCTACCACCGCACGTGGGAGCAGTACTTC.